These 6 T cell receptor beta chains share one sample of origin, sequenced in a study of cytomegalovirus exposure and HLA in healthy donors. The PCR used 60 Vbeta and 13 Jbeta primers. The table came from immunoSEQ multiplex PCR; TCRdb's copy has only in-frame clones and leaves some out. The sample has 130,000 or so clones, 70% to 80% seen once. Sequencing was performed on PBMCs. The receptors stem from a female donor in good health and CMV-seronegative.

The chain couples TRBV29-1 to TRBJ2-5; 11 bases fit TRBD2. This CDR3 has 16 residues. After removal of 4 bases from V and 0 bases from J, the junction contained 7 bases not matched to a gene. The germline CDR1 and CDR2 sequences are SQVTM and ANQGSEA. The CDR3 DNA sequence: TGCAGCGTTGGTCTGGCGGGACTAGCGGACCAAGAGACCCAGTACTTC. It yields the protein CSVGLAGLADQETQYF.

The gene calls are TRBV5-1 and TRBJ1-5, with D unclear. The CDR3 has 14 amino acids. Per the germline V gene, CDR1 is SGHRS and CDR2 is YFSETQ. V dropped 2 bases and J dropped 0 bases, with 6 bases sitting between them. This CDR3 is CASSFGDSNQPQHF. CDR3 coding DNA: TGCGCCAGCAGCTTCGGAGATAGCAATCAGCCCCAGCATTTT.

The table lists this clone with a few counts. The chain employs TRBV7-2 and TRBJ1-3; the D is unclear. Trimming removed 4 bases from V and 8 bases from J, with 12 bases in between. Germline CDR1 SGHTA, CDR2 FQGNSA. The CDR3 is made up of 13 amino acids. The CDR3: CASSSAAGDTIYF. In nucleotides, the CDR3 is TGTGCCAGCAGCTCCGCGGCTGGTGACACCATATATTTT.

This sequence joins TRBV10-2 and TRBJ1-1; D ambiguous. Germline-derived CDR1 and CDR2 are WSHSY and SAAADI. Trimming left V 3 bases short and J 1 base short, with 6 bases between. The CDR3 contains 13 residues. The DNA of the CDR3 is TGCGCCAGCAGTGATGGAGAGAACACTGAAGCTTTCTTT. It is translated as CASSDGENTEAFF.

The gene calls are TRBV2 and TRBJ2-2; D is unclear. Trimming shortened V by 3 bases and J by 2 bases, and 10 bases separated the two germline ends. Per germline, CDR1 SNHLY and CDR2 FYNNEI. The CDR3 is 15 amino acids. CDR3 coding DNA: TGTGCCAGCAGTGACCGCCAACTAAACACCGGGGAGCTGTTTTTT. Protein product: CASSDRQLNTGELFF.

This chain links TRBV30 with TRBJ2-2; the D gene is possibly TRBD1 (5 bases). Germline assignment: CDR1 GTSNPN and CDR2 SVGIG (reference sequence). CDR3 length equals 15 residues. Trimming cost V 1 base and J 5 bases, with 14 bases left between them. CDR3 coding DNA: TGTGCCTGGAGTGACCTCAGGGTTGAAACCGGGGAGCTGTTTTTT. This sequence encodes CAWSDLRVETGELFF.